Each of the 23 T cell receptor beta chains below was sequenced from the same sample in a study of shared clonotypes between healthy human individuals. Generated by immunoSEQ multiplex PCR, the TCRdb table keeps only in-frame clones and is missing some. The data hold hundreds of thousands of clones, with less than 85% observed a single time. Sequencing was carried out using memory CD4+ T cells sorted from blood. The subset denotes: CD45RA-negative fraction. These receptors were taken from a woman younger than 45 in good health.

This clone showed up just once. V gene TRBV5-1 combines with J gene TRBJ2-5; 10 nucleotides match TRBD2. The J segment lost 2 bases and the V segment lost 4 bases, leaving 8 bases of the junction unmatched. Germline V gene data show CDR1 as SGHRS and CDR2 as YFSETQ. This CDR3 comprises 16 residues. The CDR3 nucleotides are TGCGCCAGCAGCCCCCTGACTAGCGGGTGGCAAGAGACCCAGTACTTC. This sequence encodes CASSPLTSGWQETQYF.

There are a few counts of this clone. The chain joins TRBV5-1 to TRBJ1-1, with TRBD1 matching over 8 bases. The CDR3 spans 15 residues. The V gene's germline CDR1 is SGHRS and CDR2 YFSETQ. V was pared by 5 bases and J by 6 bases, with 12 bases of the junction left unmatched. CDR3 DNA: TGCGCCAGCAGGCACACACCCAGGGGGCTGGCTGAAGCTTTCTTT. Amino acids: CASRHTPRGLAEAFF.

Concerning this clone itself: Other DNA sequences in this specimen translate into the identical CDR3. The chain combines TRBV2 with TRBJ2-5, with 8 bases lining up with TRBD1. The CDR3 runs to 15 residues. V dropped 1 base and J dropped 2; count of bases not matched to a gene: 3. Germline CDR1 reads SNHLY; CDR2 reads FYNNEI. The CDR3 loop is CASSEEGQGQETQYF. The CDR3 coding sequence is TGTGCCAGCAGTGAAGAAGGACAGGGACAAGAGACCCAGTACTTC. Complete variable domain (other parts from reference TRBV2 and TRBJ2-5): EPEVTQTPSHQVTQMGQEVILRCVPISNHLYFYWYRQILGQKVEFLVSFYNNEISEKSEIFDDQFSVERPDGSNFTLKIRSTKLEDSAMYFCASSEEGQGQETQYFGPGTRLLVL.

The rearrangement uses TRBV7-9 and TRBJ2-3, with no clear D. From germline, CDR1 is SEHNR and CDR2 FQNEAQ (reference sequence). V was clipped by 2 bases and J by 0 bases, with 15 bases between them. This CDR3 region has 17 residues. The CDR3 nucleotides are TGTGCCAGCAGCTTATACCCCCCCATAACAAGCACAGATACGCAGTATTTT. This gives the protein CASSLYPPITSTDTQYF.

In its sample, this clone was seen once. CDR3 protein: CASTRTSVDSYEQYF. The CDR3 region has the DNA TGTGCCAGCACCCGGACTAGCGTTGACTCCTACGAGCAGTACTTC. The rearrangement uses TRBV6-1 and TRBJ2-7; 9 nucleotides line up with TRBD2. With 7 bases clipped from V and 0 bases from J, the junction kept 7 bases outside the gene matches. CDR1 is MNHNS and CDR2 is SASEGT in the germline V gene. The CDR3 totals 15 residues.

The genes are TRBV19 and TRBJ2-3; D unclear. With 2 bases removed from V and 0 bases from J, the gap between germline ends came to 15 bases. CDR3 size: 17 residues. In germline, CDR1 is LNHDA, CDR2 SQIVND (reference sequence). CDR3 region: CASSISPRRLSTDTQYF. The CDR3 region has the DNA TGTGCCAGTAGTATAAGCCCCCGCCGCCTTAGCACAGATACGCAGTATTTT.

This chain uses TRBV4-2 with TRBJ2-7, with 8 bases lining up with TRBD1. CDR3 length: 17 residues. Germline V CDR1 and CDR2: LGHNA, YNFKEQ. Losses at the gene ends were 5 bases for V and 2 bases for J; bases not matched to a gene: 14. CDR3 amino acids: CASSKGWPGQATYEQYF. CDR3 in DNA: TGTGCCAGCAGCAAGGGGTGGCCGGGACAGGCAACCTACGAGCAGTACTTC.

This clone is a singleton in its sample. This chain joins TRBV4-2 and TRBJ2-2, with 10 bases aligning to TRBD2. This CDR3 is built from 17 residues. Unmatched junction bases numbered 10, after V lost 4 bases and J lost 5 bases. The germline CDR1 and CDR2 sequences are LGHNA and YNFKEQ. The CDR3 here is CASSPGSSGSITGELFF. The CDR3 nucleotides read TGTGCCAGCAGCCCAGGGTCTAGCGGGAGCATAACCGGGGAGCTGTTTTTT.

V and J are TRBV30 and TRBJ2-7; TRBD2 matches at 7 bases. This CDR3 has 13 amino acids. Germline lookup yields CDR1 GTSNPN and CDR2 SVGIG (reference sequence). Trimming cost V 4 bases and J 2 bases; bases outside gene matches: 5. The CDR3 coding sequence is TGTGCCTGGACCCGAGCGGGAACCTACGAGCAGTACTTC. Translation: CAWTRAGTYEQYF.

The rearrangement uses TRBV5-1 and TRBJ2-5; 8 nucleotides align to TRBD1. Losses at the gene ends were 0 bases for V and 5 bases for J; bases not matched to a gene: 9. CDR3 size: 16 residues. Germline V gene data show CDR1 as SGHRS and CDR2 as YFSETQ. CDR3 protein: CASSLVGQGVGETQYF. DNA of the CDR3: TGCGCCAGCAGCTTGGTTGGACAGGGCGTTGGGGAGACCCAGTACTTC.

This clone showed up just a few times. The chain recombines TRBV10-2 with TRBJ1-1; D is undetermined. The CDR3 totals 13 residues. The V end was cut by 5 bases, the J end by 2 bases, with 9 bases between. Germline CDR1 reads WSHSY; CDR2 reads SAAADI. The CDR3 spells CASSRVGNTEAFF. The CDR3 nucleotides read TGCGCCAGCAGTCGGGTGGGAAACACTGAAGCTTTCTTT.

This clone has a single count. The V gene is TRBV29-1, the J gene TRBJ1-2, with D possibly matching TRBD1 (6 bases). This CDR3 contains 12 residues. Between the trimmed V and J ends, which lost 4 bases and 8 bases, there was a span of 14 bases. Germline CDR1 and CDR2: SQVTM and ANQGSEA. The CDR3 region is CSVVLGAEGYTF. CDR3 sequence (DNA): TGCAGCGTTGTCTTGGGGGCAGAGGGCTACACCTTC.

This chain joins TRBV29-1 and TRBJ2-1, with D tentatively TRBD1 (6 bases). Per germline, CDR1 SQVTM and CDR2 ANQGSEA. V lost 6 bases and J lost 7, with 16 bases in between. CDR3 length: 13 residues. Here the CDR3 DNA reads TGCAGCGTATTGAGTACAGGGAAGAATGAGCAGTTCTTC. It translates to CSVLSTGKNEQFF.

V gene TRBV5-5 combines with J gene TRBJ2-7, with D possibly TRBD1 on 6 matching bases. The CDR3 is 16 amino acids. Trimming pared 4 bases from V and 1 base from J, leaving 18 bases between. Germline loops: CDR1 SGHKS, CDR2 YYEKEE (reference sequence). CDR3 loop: CASSVARQAKSYEQYF. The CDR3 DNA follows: TGTGCCAGCAGCGTAGCCCGACAGGCGAAGTCCTACGAGCAGTACTTC.

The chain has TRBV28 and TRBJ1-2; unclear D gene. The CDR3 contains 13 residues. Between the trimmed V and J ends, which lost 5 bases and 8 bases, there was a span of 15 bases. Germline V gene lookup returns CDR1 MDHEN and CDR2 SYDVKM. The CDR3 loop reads CASSKTTNGGYTF. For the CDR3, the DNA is TGTGCCAGCAGTAAAACGACCAATGGGGGCTACACCTTC.

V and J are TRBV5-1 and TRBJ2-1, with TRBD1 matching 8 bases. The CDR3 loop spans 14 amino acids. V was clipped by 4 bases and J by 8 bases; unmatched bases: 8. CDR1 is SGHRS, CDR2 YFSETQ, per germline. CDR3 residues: CASSTGQEFDEQFF. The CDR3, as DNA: TGCGCCAGCAGCACGGGACAGGAATTCGATGAGCAGTTCTTC. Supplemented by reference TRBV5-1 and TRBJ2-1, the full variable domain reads KAGVTQTPRYLIKTRGQQVTLSCSPISGHRSVSWYQQTPGQGLQFLFEYFSETQRNKGNFPGRFSGRQFSNSRSEMNVSTLELGDSALYLCASSTGQEFDEQFFGPGTRLTVL.

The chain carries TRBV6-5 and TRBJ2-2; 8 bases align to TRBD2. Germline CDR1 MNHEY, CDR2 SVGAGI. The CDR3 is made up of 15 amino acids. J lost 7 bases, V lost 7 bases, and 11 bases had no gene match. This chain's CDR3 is CASKGSGGPDGELFF. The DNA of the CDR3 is TGTGCCAGCAAGGGGTCGGGAGGGCCAGACGGGGAGCTGTTTTTT.

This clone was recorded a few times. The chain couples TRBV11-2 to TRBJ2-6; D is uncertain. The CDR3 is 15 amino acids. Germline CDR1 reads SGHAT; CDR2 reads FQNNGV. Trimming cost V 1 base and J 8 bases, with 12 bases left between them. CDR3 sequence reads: CASSLVKKTSNVLTF. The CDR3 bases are TGTGCCAGCAGCTTAGTAAAGAAAACCTCCAACGTCCTGACTTTC.

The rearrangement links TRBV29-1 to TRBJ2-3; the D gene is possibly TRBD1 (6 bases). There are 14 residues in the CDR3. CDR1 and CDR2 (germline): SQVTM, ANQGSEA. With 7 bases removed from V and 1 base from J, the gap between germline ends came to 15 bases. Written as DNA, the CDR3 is TGCAGCGCCCGGCCGCCAGGGGGCACAGATACGCAGTATTTT. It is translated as CSARPPGGTDTQYF.

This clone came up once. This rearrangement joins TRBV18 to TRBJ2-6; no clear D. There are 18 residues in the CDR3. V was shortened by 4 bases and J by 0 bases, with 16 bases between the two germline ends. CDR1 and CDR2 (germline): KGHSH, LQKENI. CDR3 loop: CASSQRPQQTSGANVLTF. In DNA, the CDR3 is TGTGCCAGCTCACAACGGCCGCAACAAACCTCTGGGGCCAACGTCCTGACTTTC.

CDR3 sequence: CAGRAVRSSEVPNTEAFF. The CDR3 DNA sequence: TGTGCCGGACGAGCAGTCCGGAGTTCAGAGGTCCCGAACACTGAAGCTTTCTTT. This chain joins TRBV11-2 and TRBJ1-1, with unresolved D. Trimming stripped 11 bases from V and 1 base from J, with 29 bases between. The CDR3 length is 18 residues. The germline CDR1 and CDR2 sequences are SGHAT and FQNNGV.

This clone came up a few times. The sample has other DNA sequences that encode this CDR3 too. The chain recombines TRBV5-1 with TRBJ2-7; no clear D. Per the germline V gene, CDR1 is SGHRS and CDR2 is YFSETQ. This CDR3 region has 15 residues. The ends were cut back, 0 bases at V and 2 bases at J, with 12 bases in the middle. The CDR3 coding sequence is TGCGCCAGCAGCTTGGAAGGCCAGCTAGCCTACGAGCAGTACTTC. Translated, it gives CASSLEGQLAYEQYF.

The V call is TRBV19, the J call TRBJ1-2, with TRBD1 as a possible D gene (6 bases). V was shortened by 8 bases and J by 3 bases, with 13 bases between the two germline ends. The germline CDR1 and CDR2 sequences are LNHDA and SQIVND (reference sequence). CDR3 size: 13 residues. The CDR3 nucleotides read TGTGCCAGTCGCGGGGGCTTCCACTATGGCTACACCTTC. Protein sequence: CASRGGFHYGYTF.